Listed below are T cell receptor beta chains from one sample, sequenced in a study of T cell responses to AZD1222 COVID-19 vaccine. Clones were sequenced by immunoSEQ multiplex PCR, and TCRdb holds only the in-frame ones, with some missing. The sample contains 150,000 or so clones, just over 90% of which appear only once. The specimen was peripheral blood, collected 28 days after the second AZD1222 dose. Every receptor here comes from an adult who received the AZD1222 COVID-19 vaccine. Each CDR3 is given with its conserved first and last residue. Each record gives: J gene, V gene, D gene, clone size, CDR3 protein, CDR3 DNA. A D gene is named only where the DNA matches it firmly. Some rows have no size entry. The others give once, few or many, or a class for an expanded clone.

TRBJ2-1 | TRBV13 | NA | NA | CASSQGNGEQFF | TGTGCCAGCAGCCAGGGGAACGGTGAGCAGTTCTTC
TRBJ1-6 | TRBV7-6 | NA | NA | CASSLGQVGGSSPLHF | TGTGCCAGCAGCTTAGGACAGGTGGGGGGCAGTTCACCCCTCCACTTT
TRBJ2-2 | TRBV28 | TRBD1 | once | CASSYDRAYTGELFF | TGTGCCAGCAGTTACGACAGGGCATACACCGGGGAGCTGTTTTTT
TRBJ2-3 | TRBV7-7 | NA | NA | CASSLDGSTDTQYF | TGTGCCAGCAGCTTAGACGGTAGCACAGATACGCAGTATTTT
TRBJ2-7 | TRBV7-2 | TRBD2 | NA | CASSSGLAGFGEQYF | TGTGCCAGCAGCTCCGGACTAGCGGGATTCGGGGAGCAGTACTTC
TRBJ1-6 | TRBV7-8 | NA | NA | CASSLVAGAKNSPLHF | TGTGCCAGCAGCTTAGTCGCGGGGGCGAAGAATTCACCCCTCCACTTT
TRBJ2-3 | TRBV9 | TRBD2 | NA | CASSGPGLATDTQYF | TGTGCCAGCAGCGGACCGGGACTAGCCACAGATACGCAGTATTTT
TRBJ2-7 | TRBV21-1 | NA | NA | CASSKWEGPSYEQYF | TGTGCCAGCAGCAAATGGGAGGGGCCCTCCTACGAGCAGTACTTC
TRBJ2-7 | TRBV7-2 | NA | once | CASTRDWGVEEQYF | TGTGCCAGCACCCGCGATTGGGGGGTTGAAGAGCAGTACTTC
TRBJ1-2 | TRBV12-3/TRBV12-4 | TRBD1 | NA | CASSTGTAYGYTF | TGTGCCAGCAGTACCGGGACAGCCTATGGCTACACCTTC
TRBJ2-3 | TRBV5-1 | NA | few | CASTLAGSTDTQYF | TGCGCCAGCACTCTGGCGGGGAGCACAGATACGCAGTATTTT
TRBJ1-2 | TRBV5-4 | TRBD1 | NA | CASSRGQESNGYTF | TGTGCCAGCAGCCGGGGACAGGAGTCAAATGGCTACACCTTC
TRBJ2-3 | TRBV4-2 | NA | NA | CASSQEPSLVSDTQYF | TGTGCCAGCAGCCAAGAACCTAGCCTGGTGTCAGATACGCAGTATTTT
TRBJ2-7 | TRBV6-5 | TRBD1 | NA | CARGRTGSSYEQYF | TGTGCCCGAGGGAGGACAGGGAGCTCCTACGAGCAGTACTTC
TRBJ1-1 | TRBV6-5 | NA | NA | CASSYLRETEAFF | TGTGCCAGCAGTTATCTCAGGGAAACTGAAGCTTTCTTT
TRBJ1-6 | TRBV7-3 | NA | NA | CASSLNAGVNSPLHF | TGTGCCAGCAGCTTAAACGCAGGGGTAAATTCACCCCTCCACTTT
TRBJ1-1 | TRBV5-6 | NA | NA | CASSLVADRFNTEAFF | TGTGCCAGCAGCTTGGTAGCCGACAGATTCAACACTGAAGCTTTCTTT
TRBJ2-7 | TRBV27 | NA | NA | CASSRGLGGPYEQYF | TGTGCCAGCAGCCGGGGACTTGGCGGCCCCTACGAGCAGTACTTC
TRBJ2-3 | TRBV28 | TRBD1 | NA | CASSLYQTGVSTDTQYF | TGTGCCAGCAGTTTATACCAGACAGGGGTTAGCACAGATACGCAGTATTTT
TRBJ2-3 | TRBV2 | NA | NA | CASRQAGSGAANTQYF | TGTGCCAGCAGACAAGCCGGTAGCGGAGCAGCAAATACGCAGTATTTT
TRBJ1-4 | TRBV5-1 | NA | NA | CASSLAGIGEKLFF | TGCGCCAGCAGCTTGGCCGGGATCGGTGAAAAACTGTTTTTT
TRBJ1-2 | TRBV4-1 | NA | NA | CASSQVGGPQRGYTF | TGCGCCAGCAGCCAAGTGGGAGGGCCGCAGCGAGGCTACACCTTC
TRBJ1-6 | TRBV7-3 | NA | NA | CASSPGGESSPLHF | TGTGCCAGCAGCCCGGGTGGGGAGTCGTCACCCCTCCACTTT
TRBJ2-5 | TRBV18 | TRBD1 | NA | CASSRLPDRGQETQYF | TGTGCCAGCTCGCGACTACCCGACAGGGGTCAAGAGACCCAGTACTTC
TRBJ1-5 | TRBV7-2 | NA | NA | CASSFRNQPQHF | TGTGCCAGCAGCTTTCGGAATCAGCCCCAGCATTTT
TRBJ2-3 | TRBV6-2/TRBV6-3 | NA | NA | CASSAPRALNTDTQYF | TGTGCCAGCAGTGCCCCCCGGGCGCTAAACACAGATACGCAGTATTTT
TRBJ2-1 | TRBV19 | TRBD2 | NA | CASSGLAGYNEQFF | TGTGCCAGTAGTGGACTAGCGGGGTACAATGAGCAGTTCTTC
TRBJ1-5 | TRBV28 | TRBD1 | NA | CATTDRGGNQPQHF | TGTGCCACCACGGACAGGGGAGGGAATCAGCCCCAGCATTTT
TRBJ1-2 | TRBV19 | TRBD1 | once | CASSQPGQETYTF | TGTGCCAGTAGCCAACCGGGACAGGAGACCTACACCTTC
TRBJ1-1 | TRBV7-8 | NA | NA | CASSLVRGLNTEAFF | TGTGCCAGCAGCTTAGTCAGGGGTCTGAACACTGAAGCTTTCTTT
TRBJ2-7 | TRBV9 | NA | NA | CASSPGATYEQYF | TGTGCCAGCAGCCCAGGGGCTACCTACGAGCAGTACTTC
TRBJ1-2 | TRBV21-1 | NA | NA | CASSKEGPGSYGYTF | TGTGCCAGCAGCAAAGAGGGTCCAGGGAGTTATGGCTACACCTTC
TRBJ1-5 | TRBV15 | TRBD1 | NA | CATSTDRGASRPQHF | TGTGCCACCAGCACGGACAGGGGTGCCAGTCGGCCCCAGCATTTT
TRBJ1-2 | TRBV7-9 | NA | NA | CASSLAGQIYGYTF | TGTGCCAGCAGCTTAGCAGGGCAAATTTATGGCTACACCTTC
TRBJ1-2 | TRBV19 | NA | NA | CASSEPGHYGYTF | TGTGCCAGTAGTGAACCGGGTCACTATGGCTACACCTTC
TRBJ1-1 | TRBV4-2 | NA | NA | CASSQEGITGPYTEAFF | TGTGCCAGCAGCCAAGAAGGGATAACTGGACCTTACACTGAAGCTTTCTTT
TRBJ2-5 | TRBV11-3 | NA | NA | CASSLKGQETQYF | TGTGCCAGCAGCTTAAAGGGGCAAGAGACCCAGTACTTC
TRBJ1-6 | TRBV28 | TRBD1 | NA | CASITIRDRVSPLHF | TGTGCCAGCATTACGATACGGGACAGGGTTTCACCCCTCCACTTT
TRBJ1-4 | TRBV28 | TRBD1 | NA | CASSFPTGGKGEKLFF | TGTGCCAGCAGTTTCCCAACAGGGGGAAAGGGTGAAAAACTGTTTTTT
TRBJ1-2 | TRBV3-1/TRBV3-2 | NA | NA | CASSESTRVVYGYTF | TGTGCCAGCAGCGAGAGCACCCGGGTGGTCTATGGCTACACCTTC
TRBJ1-3 | TRBV9 | NA | NA | CASSAFPDFSGNTIYF | TGTGCCAGCAGCGCATTTCCAGACTTCTCTGGAAACACCATATATTTT
TRBJ1-5 | TRBV19 | NA | NA | CAISGDSNQPQHF | TGTGCCATTTCGGGAGATAGCAATCAGCCCCAGCATTTT
TRBJ2-3 | TRBV7-9 | NA | NA | CASSSGFQSTDTQYF | TGTGCCAGCAGCTCAGGGTTTCAGTCCACAGATACGCAGTATTTT
TRBJ2-6 | TRBV29-1 | NA | NA | CSGMMGYGANVLTF | TGCAGTGGGATGATGGGGTATGGGGCCAACGTCCTGACTTTC
TRBJ1-2 | TRBV28 | NA | NA | CAATSRVRDGYTF | TGTGCCGCGACCTCCCGGGTTAGAGATGGCTACACCTTC
TRBJ1-2 | TRBV6-5 | NA | once | CASSPPPGRHGYTF | TGTGCCAGCAGTCCCCCCCCAGGGAGGCATGGCTACACCTTC
TRBJ1-1 | TRBV19 | TRBD1 | NA | CASSLSGQGLSEAFF | TGTGCCAGTAGTTTGTCGGGACAGGGACTGTCTGAAGCTTTCTTT
TRBJ2-1 | TRBV19 | NA | NA | CASSGRNELRSGFGYNEQFF | TGTGCCAGTAGTGGGAGAAACGAGCTTAGAAGTGGTTTCGGATACAATGAGCAGTTCTTC
TRBJ1-2 | TRBV3-1/TRBV3-2 | NA | NA | CASSQGTNNYGYTF | TGTGCCAGCAGCCAAGGGACAAACAACTATGGCTACACCTTC
TRBJ2-3 | TRBV6-2/TRBV6-3 | TRBD1 | NA | CASSTGQGSTDTQYF | TGTGCCAGCAGTACCGGACAGGGAAGCACAGATACGCAGTATTTT